This T cell receptor (beta chain) was sequenced in a study of T cells after yellow fever vaccination. Across the study: Preparing low-cell-number fractions relied on SMART-Seq v4 Ultra Low Input.

From the 5' RACE reads, TCRdb called clonotypes with MiXCR, one entry per CDR3 protein. The sample has about 550,000 distinct CDR3 sequences, approximately 21% seen once. With 8 bases removed from V and 1 base from J, the gap between germline ends came to 14 bases. The CDR3 loop spans 15 amino acids. From germline, CDR1 is MGHDK and CDR2 SYGVNS. This chain uses TRBV25-1 with TRBJ2-2; a weak D match, TRBD1 (6 bases). The receptor comes from a young man who received the YFV17D yellow fever vaccine. The sequencing used PBMCs, collected 15 days after the yellow fever booster vaccination. In nucleotides, the CDR3 is TGTGCCAGCGGGGGCTTGATTGAGAACACCGGGGAGCTGTTTTTT. Translating gives CASGGLIENTGELFF. Drawing the rest from reference TRBV25-1 and TRBJ2-2, the complete variable domain is EADIYQTPRYLVIGTGKKITLECSQTMGHDKMYWYQQDPGMELHLIHYSYGVNSTEKGDLSSESTVSRIRTEHFPLTLESARPSHTSQYLCASGGLIENTGELFFGEGSRLTVL.